These T cell receptor beta chains were read from a single sample in a study of a mutant IDH1 vaccine in newly diagnosed glioma. Sequenced by immunoSEQ multiplex PCR; TCRdb stores in-frame clones only, minus some. Found here are 30,000 to 40,000 clones, roughly 80% of them singletons; the top ten hold just over 5%. These receptors have no identified antigens. This specimen was PBMCs, taken from a glioma patient whose treatment included an IDH1 peptide vaccine. Source of these receptors: a middle-aged man with glioma. Each CDR3 is given with its conserved first and last residue. D genes are given only for firm matches. The size entry is marked missing in some rows and otherwise reads once, few, many or a size class.

D gene: TRBD2
J gene: TRBJ2-1
clone size: -
V gene: TRBV7-6
CDR3 DNA: TGTGCCAGCAGCTTAGGTGGCGGGAGGGCCTTAGATGAGCAGTTCTTC
CDR3 protein: CASSLGGGRALDEQFF

D gene: -
J gene: TRBJ2-3
clone size: -
V gene: TRBV5-4
CDR3 DNA: TGTGCCAGCAGCTCCGGGGGAGCAAGCACAGATACGCAGTATTTT
CDR3 protein: CASSSGGASTDTQYF

D gene: TRBD1
J gene: TRBJ2-2
clone size: -
V gene: TRBV19
CDR3 DNA: TGTGCCGGTAGTATAGGACAGGGCACCGGGGAGCTGTTTTTT
CDR3 protein: CAGSIGQGTGELFF

D gene: TRBD1
J gene: TRBJ2-5
clone size: -
V gene: TRBV7-2
CDR3 DNA: TGTGCCAGCAGCTGGGGGGACAGGAGGTCCGAGACCCAGTACTTC
CDR3 protein: CASSWGDRRSETQYF

D gene: -
J gene: TRBJ2-3
clone size: -
V gene: TRBV11-1
CDR3 DNA: TGTGCCAGCAGCTTAGCGGAATTCCCTAGCGGCACAGATACGCAGTATTTT
CDR3 protein: CASSLAEFPSGTDTQYF

D gene: TRBD1
J gene: TRBJ2-5
clone size: -
V gene: TRBV6-5
CDR3 DNA: TGTGCCAGCAATCGACAGGGGGGCGAGACCCAGTACTTC
CDR3 protein: CASNRQGGETQYF

D gene: TRBD1
J gene: TRBJ1-1
clone size: few
V gene: TRBV9
CDR3 DNA: TGTGCCAGCAGCGTTTGGACAGGGCCCAAGGGGACTGAAGCTTTCTTT
CDR3 protein: CASSVWTGPKGTEAFF

D gene: TRBD1
J gene: TRBJ2-3
clone size: -
V gene: TRBV5-4
CDR3 DNA: TGTGCCACCTATGGACAGGGGGCAGGGGATACGCAGTATTTT
CDR3 protein: CATYGQGAGDTQYF

D gene: -
J gene: TRBJ2-2
clone size: -
V gene: TRBV5-1
CDR3 DNA: TGCGCCAGCAGCTTGAAACCCCTGGGGATCGGGGAGCTGTTTTTT
CDR3 protein: CASSLKPLGIGELFF

D gene: -
J gene: TRBJ2-7
clone size: -
V gene: TRBV6-1
CDR3 DNA: TGTGCCAGCAGTGAGTCTGGAGGACGCTACGAGCAGTACTTC
CDR3 protein: CASSESGGRYEQYF

D gene: -
J gene: TRBJ1-2
clone size: -
V gene: TRBV4-1
CDR3 DNA: TGCGCCAGCAGCCAAGATACCGGGTCGGGGAACTATGGCTACACCTTC
CDR3 protein: CASSQDTGSGNYGYTF

D gene: -
J gene: TRBJ1-3
clone size: -
V gene: TRBV5-6
CDR3 DNA: TGTGCCAGCAACCCAGTCAGGGGTGGAAACACCATATATTTT
CDR3 protein: CASNPVRGGNTIYF

D gene: -
J gene: TRBJ1-1
clone size: once
V gene: TRBV19
CDR3 DNA: TGTGCCAGTAGCCCGGGGAGGGTTTTAACTGAAGCTTTCTTT
CDR3 protein: CASSPGRVLTEAFF

D gene: -
J gene: TRBJ1-1
clone size: few
V gene: TRBV6-5
CDR3 DNA: TGTGCCAGCAGCCTTAGGGGCGATGAAGCTTTCTTT
CDR3 protein: CASSLRGDEAFF

D gene: TRBD2
J gene: TRBJ2-1
clone size: -
V gene: TRBV5-5
CDR3 DNA: TGTGCCAGCAGCTTGGTCCTAGCGGGAACCAATGAGCAGTTCTTC
CDR3 protein: CASSLVLAGTNEQFF